A selection of T cell receptor beta chains follows, all from one sample in a study of a mutant IDH1 vaccine in newly diagnosed glioma. The method was immunoSEQ multiplex PCR; TCRdb's version includes in-frame clones alone and lacks a portion of them. The sample has around 85,000 clones; 85% are singletons. These TCRs' antigens remain unknown. The sequenced sample was PBMCs, obtained from a glioma patient whose treatment included an IDH1 peptide vaccine. The receptors derive from a man aged 25-40 years with glioma. Some clones in this sample may be carry-over from other donors' samples. CDR3s include the opening cysteine and the closing phenylalanine or tryptophan. The D gene is left open where the match is weak. Expanded clones get a size class; other rows say once, few or many, or leave the size out.

J gene	D gene	V gene	clone size	CDR3 DNA	CDR3 protein
TRBJ2-7	TRBD1	TRBV27	-	TGTGCCAGCAGCGATATGGACAGGACTTACGAGCAGTACTTC	CASSDMDRTYEQYF
TRBJ1-4	-	TRBV27	-	TGTGCCAGCAGTTTAGGGCCAGGGTTAGGTGAAAAACTGTTTTTT	CASSLGPGLGEKLFF
TRBJ2-2	TRBD1	TRBV19	-	TGTGCCAGTAGTCCAGGACAGGGGACCGGGGAGCTGTTTTTT	CASSPGQGTGELFF
TRBJ1-1	-	TRBV6-5	-	TGTGCCAGCAGTTACCGGGGCCTGGGAACTGAAGCTTTCTTT	CASSYRGLGTEAFF
TRBJ2-2	-	TRBV6-1	-	TGTGCCAGCAGTGGGGAACAGGGTAGTACCGGGGAGCTGTTTTTT	CASSGEQGSTGELFF
TRBJ2-2	TRBD2	TRBV5-4	-	TGTGCCAGCAGCTTGTGGCTAGCGGGGGAAACGAACACCGGGGAGCTGTTTTTT	CASSLWLAGETNTGELFF
TRBJ2-5	-	TRBV6-5	once	TGTGCCAGCAGAGACACCCAAGAGACCCAGTACTTC	CASRDTQETQYF
TRBJ1-4	-	TRBV27	-	TGTGCCAGCAGTTTATCCGAGGGGGAAAAACTGTTTTTT	CASSLSEGEKLFF
TRBJ1-2	TRBD1	TRBV9	-	TGTGCCAGCAGCCCCTTAGGGGGCCGGTATGGCTACACCTTC	CASSPLGGRYGYTF
TRBJ1-1	-	TRBV7-2	-	TGTGCCAGCAGCCCCCAGGGTACCTTGCTTGAAGCTTTCTTT	CASSPQGTLLEAFF
TRBJ2-1	TRBD2	TRBV5-1	once	TGCGCCAGCAGCTGGTCAACTAGCGGGGGGAAATCTGAGCAGTTCTTC	CASSWSTSGGKSEQFF
TRBJ1-4	-	TRBV28	-	TGTGCCAGCTTACCCGCAGGAGCTAATGAAAAACTGTTTTTT	CASLPAGANEKLFF
TRBJ1-6	TRBD1	TRBV9	-	TGTGCCAGCAGCGAGGGACAGGGGAGGGATTCACCCCTCCACTTT	CASSEGQGRDSPLHF
TRBJ1-2	-	TRBV7-3	-	TGTGCCAGCAGCGGGGGCGGTGGCTACACCTTC	CASSGGGGYTF
TRBJ2-5	TRBD1	TRBV2	once	TGTGCCAGCAGCCGGACAGGGGCGAGAGAGACCCAGTACTTC	CASSRTGARETQYF
TRBJ1-1	TRBD1	TRBV10-3	few	TGTGCCATCAGCCCAGGGGGCACTGAAGCTTTCTTT	CAISPGGTEAFF
TRBJ2-1	TRBD2	TRBV5-1	-	TGCGCCAGCAGCTTCGGACTAGCGGGGAGCTCCTACAATGAGCAGTTCTTC	CASSFGLAGSSYNEQFF
TRBJ1-6	-	TRBV9	-	TGTGCCAGCAGCGTAGGAGGGGTGGGAAGGTCACCCCTCCACTTT	CASSVGGVGRSPLHF
TRBJ2-1	-	TRBV2	-	TGTGCCAGCAGTGCAGGAGGGTTAGGGGATGAGCAGTTCTTC	CASSAGGLGDEQFF
TRBJ2-1	-	TRBV9	-	TGTGCCAGCAGCGTAGTACAGGGTACCTACAATGAGCAGTTCTTC	CASSVVQGTYNEQFF
TRBJ1-2	-	TRBV9	-	TGTGCCAGCAGCGTAGGGACAGCCAAGTATGGCTACACCTTC	CASSVGTAKYGYTF
TRBJ2-1	-	TRBV6-5	few	TGTGCCAGCAGACTGGACAGCTACAATGAGCAGTTCTTC	CASRLDSYNEQFF
TRBJ2-3	-	TRBV2	-	TGTGCCAGCAGTAGGACAGTTACTACAGATACGCAGTATTTT	CASSRTVTTDTQYF
TRBJ1-1	-	TRBV9	-	TGTGCCAGCAGCGTAGAGTGGAACACTGAAGCTTTCTTT	CASSVEWNTEAFF
TRBJ2-7	-	TRBV7-2	-	TGTGCCAGCAGCTTAGATGGTCTCCGGGGCCGGAACGAGCAGTACTTC	CASSLDGLRGRNEQYF
TRBJ1-5	-	TRBV19	-	TGTGCCAGTAGTCTCACGGGTGCAAATCGCAATCAGCCCCAGCATTTT	CASSLTGANRNQPQHF
TRBJ2-7	-	TRBV2	-	TGTGCCAGCAGCAGGGACTTGCACACCGACGAGCAGTACTTC	CASSRDLHTDEQYF
TRBJ2-7	-	TRBV19	few	TGTGCCAGTAGTCCCCCTTTAGACAGGCCCTCTCAGGACGAGCAGTACTTC	CASSPPLDRPSQDEQYF
TRBJ2-1	-	TRBV7-3	-	TGTGCCAGCAGCTCGGGACTCCACAATGAGCAGTTCTTC	CASSSGLHNEQFF
TRBJ2-2	-	TRBV7-9	-	TGTGCCAGCAGCTTCGCGACAACGAACACCGGGGAGCTGTTTTTT	CASSFATTNTGELFF
TRBJ2-1	-	TRBV5-6	-	TGTGCCAGCAGCTTCCTGATAGGGTCGAGCTCGAGCTCCTACAATGAGCAGTTCTTC	CASSFLIGSSSSSYNEQFF
TRBJ2-7	TRBD2	TRBV7-8	-	TGTGCCAGCAGCCCCGGACTAGCGGGAGGGCCTTACTACGAGCAGTACTTC	CASSPGLAGGPYYEQYF
TRBJ2-1	-	TRBV2	-	TGTGCCAGCAGTGACCAGGGGTACAATGAGCAGTTCTTC	CASSDQGYNEQFF
TRBJ2-1	-	TRBV11-3	-	TGTGCCAGCAGCTTAGAAGGATCCTGGGGTGAGCAGTTCTTC	CASSLEGSWGEQFF
TRBJ1-1	-	TRBV20-1	few	TGCAGTGCTAGAAGGGACACTGAAGCTTTCTTT	CSARRDTEAFF
TRBJ2-7	TRBD2	TRBV5-5	-	TGTGCCAGCAGCTCTAGCGGACACTACGAGCAGTACTTC	CASSSSGHYEQYF
TRBJ1-5	-	TRBV6-1	-	TGTGCCAGCAGTGAAGAATGGAGCGACAACAATCAGCCCCAGCATTTT	CASSEEWSDNNQPQHF
TRBJ1-3	-	TRBV6-1	-	TGTGCCAGCAGTGAAAGAGGAGGAGGTACCTCCTGGGGAAACACCATATATTTT	CASSERGGGTSWGNTIYF
TRBJ1-6	-	TRBV14	-	TGTGCCAGCAGTCGGGGCAGGGGCGATTCACCCCTCCACTTT	CASSRGRGDSPLHF
TRBJ2-7	TRBD2	TRBV2	-	TGTGCCAGCAGGCCGGGACTAGCGGGGTACGAGCAGTACTTC	CASRPGLAGYEQYF
TRBJ1-5	TRBD1	TRBV6-1	-	TGTGCCAGCAGCGGGACAGGGAACAATCAGCCCCAGCATTTT	CASSGTGNNQPQHF
TRBJ1-4	-	TRBV4-1	-	TGCGCCAGCAGCCAAGATGCCGGGACAACGGCCCAAAAACTGTTTTTT	CASSQDAGTTAQKLFF
TRBJ2-7	TRBD2	TRBV5-1	-	TGCGCCAGCAGCAAGACTAGCGGCTCCTACGAGCAGTACTTC	CASSKTSGSYEQYF
TRBJ1-1	-	TRBV7-9	-	TGTGCCAGCAGCTTACTCCCAGGGGACACTGAAGCTTTCTTT	CASSLLPGDTEAFF
TRBJ2-5	-	TRBV11-2	once	TGTGCCAGCAGCTTGAACTCACAAGAGACCCAGTACTTC	CASSLNSQETQYF
TRBJ1-2	TRBD1	TRBV5-6	-	TGTGCCAGCAGCGCTAGAGACAGGGCATTCAACTATGGCTACACCTTC	CASSARDRAFNYGYTF
TRBJ1-3	TRBD1	TRBV6-1	once	TGTGCCAGCAGTGCCTGGACAGGGCTTGCCGGAAACACCATATATTTT	CASSAWTGLAGNTIYF
TRBJ1-2	-	TRBV4-2	-	TGTGCCAGCAGCCAAGATCACGTTTATGGCTACACCTTC	CASSQDHVYGYTF
TRBJ2-7	-	TRBV18	-	TGTGCCAGCTCGTCGGACTCCTACGAGCAGTACTTC	CASSSDSYEQYF
TRBJ2-7	TRBD2	TRBV29-1	-	TGCAGCGTTGAAGATCGGTCTAGCGGGAGGGTGTACTTC	CSVEDRSSGRVYF
TRBJ1-2	-	TRBV2	-	TGTGCCAGCCGAATAGCGAACTATGGCTACACCTTC	CASRIANYGYTF
TRBJ1-1	TRBD1	TRBV6-5	few	TGTGCCAGCAGTTACATGACAGGGGGAGGTACTGAAGCTTTCTTT	CASSYMTGGGTEAFF
TRBJ2-7	-	TRBV5-1	-	TGCGCCAGCAGCTTGTGGACCTTGACCGGGTCGACGAGGGAGCAGTACTTC	CASSLWTLTGSTREQYF
TRBJ1-1	-	TRBV11-2	-	TGTGCCAGCAGCTTCGAGGGAAGTGGAACTGAAGCTTTCTTT	CASSFEGSGTEAFF
TRBJ1-1	-	TRBV30	few	TGTGCCTGGAGTGTATTGGGAGTCGACAGTGAAGCTTTCTTT	CAWSVLGVDSEAFF
TRBJ2-7	-	TRBV14	few	TGTGCCAGCAGCTACATCTACGAGCAGTACTTC	CASSYIYEQYF
TRBJ2-3	-	TRBV20-1	-	TGCAGTGCTCCCCTTGGAGATACGCAGTATTTT	CSAPLGDTQYF
TRBJ2-3	TRBD2	TRBV27	once	TGTGCCAGCTCACCATCAAGCGGGGAGACTAGCACAGATACGCAGTATTTT	CASSPSSGETSTDTQYF
TRBJ1-5	TRBD1	TRBV7-9	-	TGTGCCAGCAGCCCGGCCCTGGGACAGACCACTGAGCAGCATTTT	CASSPALGQTTEQHF